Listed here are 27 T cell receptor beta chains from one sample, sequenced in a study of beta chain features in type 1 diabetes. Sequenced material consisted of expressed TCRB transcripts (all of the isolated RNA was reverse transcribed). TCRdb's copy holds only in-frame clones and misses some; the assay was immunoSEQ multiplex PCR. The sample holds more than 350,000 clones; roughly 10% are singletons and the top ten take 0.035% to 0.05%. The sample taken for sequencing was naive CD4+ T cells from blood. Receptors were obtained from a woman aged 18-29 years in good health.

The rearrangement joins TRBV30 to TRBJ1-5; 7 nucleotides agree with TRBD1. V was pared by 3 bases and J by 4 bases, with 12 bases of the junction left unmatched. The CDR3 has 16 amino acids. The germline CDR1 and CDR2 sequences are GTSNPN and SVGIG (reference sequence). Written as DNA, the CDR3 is TGTGCCTGGAGCGCAAACCGGGACAGCCATAATCAGCCCCAGCATTTT. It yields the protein CAWSANRDSHNQPQHF. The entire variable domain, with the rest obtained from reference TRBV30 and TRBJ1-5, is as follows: SQTIHQWPATLVQPVGSPLSLECTVEGTSNPNLYWYRQAAGRGLQLLFYSVGIGQISSEVPQNLSASRPQDRQFILSSKKLLLSDSGFYLCAWSANRDSHNQPQHFGDGTRLSIL.

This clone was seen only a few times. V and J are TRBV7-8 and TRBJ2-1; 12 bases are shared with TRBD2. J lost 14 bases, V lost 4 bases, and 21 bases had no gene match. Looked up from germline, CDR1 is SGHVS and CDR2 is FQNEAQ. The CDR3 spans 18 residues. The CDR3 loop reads CASSYLLMTSGRRNGKFF. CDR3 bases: TGTGCCAGCAGCTACTTACTTATGACTAGCGGGAGACGTAATGGGAAGTTCTTC. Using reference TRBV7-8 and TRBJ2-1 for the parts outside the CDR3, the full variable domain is GAGVSQSPRYKVAKRGQDVALRCDPISGHVSLFWYQQALGQGPEFLTYFQNEAQLDKSGLPSDRFFAERPEGSVSTLKIQRTQQEDSAVYLCASSYLLMTSGRRNGKFFGPGTRLTVL.

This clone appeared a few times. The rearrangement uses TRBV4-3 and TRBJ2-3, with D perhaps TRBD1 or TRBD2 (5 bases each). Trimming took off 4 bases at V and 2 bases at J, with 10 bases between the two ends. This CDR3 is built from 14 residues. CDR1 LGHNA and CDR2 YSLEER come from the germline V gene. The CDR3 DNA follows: TGCGCCAGCAGCCCAGAGGGGTACACAGATACGCAGTATTTT. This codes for CASSPEGYTDTQYF.

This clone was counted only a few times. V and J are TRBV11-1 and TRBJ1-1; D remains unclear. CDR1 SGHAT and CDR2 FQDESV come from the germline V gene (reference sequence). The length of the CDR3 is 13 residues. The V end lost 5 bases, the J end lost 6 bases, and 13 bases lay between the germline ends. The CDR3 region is CASSTDPGAEAFF. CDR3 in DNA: TGTGCCAGCAGCACTGACCCGGGCGCTGAAGCTTTCTTT. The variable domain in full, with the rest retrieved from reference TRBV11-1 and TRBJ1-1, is EAEVAQSPRYKITEKSQAVAFWCDPISGHATLYWYRQILGQGPELLVQFQDESVVDDSQLPKDRFSAERLKGVDSTLKIQPAELGDSAMYLCASSTDPGAEAFFGQGTRLTVV.

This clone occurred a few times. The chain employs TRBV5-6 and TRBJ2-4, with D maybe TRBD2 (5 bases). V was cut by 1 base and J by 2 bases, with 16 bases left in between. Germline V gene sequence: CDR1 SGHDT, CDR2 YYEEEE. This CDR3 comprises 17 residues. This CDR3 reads CASSLRALPSPKNIQYF. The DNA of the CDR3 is TGTGCCAGCAGCTTGAGGGCACTGCCTAGCCCCAAAAACATTCAGTACTTC.

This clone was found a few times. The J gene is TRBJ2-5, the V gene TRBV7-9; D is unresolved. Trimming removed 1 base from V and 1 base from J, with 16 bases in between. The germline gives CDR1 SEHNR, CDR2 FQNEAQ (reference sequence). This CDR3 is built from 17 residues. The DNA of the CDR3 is TGTGCCAGCAGCTTAGACCCTATCTGGCATGTCCAAGAGACCCAGTACTTC. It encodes CASSLDPIWHVQETQYF.

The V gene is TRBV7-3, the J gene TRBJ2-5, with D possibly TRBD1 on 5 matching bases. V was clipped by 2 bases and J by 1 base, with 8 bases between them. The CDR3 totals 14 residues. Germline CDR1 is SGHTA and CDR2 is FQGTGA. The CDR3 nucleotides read TGTGCCAGCAGCTTACAGGGAACCCAAGAGACCCAGTACTTC. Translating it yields CASSLQGTQETQYF.

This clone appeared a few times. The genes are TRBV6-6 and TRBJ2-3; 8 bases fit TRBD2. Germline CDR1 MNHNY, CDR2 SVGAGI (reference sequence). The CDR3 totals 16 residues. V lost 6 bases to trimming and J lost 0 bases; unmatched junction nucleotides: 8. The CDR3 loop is CASRERGRYSTDTQYF. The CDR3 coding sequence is TGTGCCAGCAGGGAGCGGGGGCGATATAGCACAGATACGCAGTATTTT.

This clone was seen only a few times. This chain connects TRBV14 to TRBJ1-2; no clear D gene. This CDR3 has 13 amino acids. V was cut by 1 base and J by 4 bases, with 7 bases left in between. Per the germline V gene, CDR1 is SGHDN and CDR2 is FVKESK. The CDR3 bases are TGTGCCAGCAGCCAAGCGGACGCCTATGGCTACACCTTC. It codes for CASSQADAYGYTF. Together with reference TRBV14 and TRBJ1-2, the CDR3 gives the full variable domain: EAGVTQFPSHSVIEKGQTVTLRCDPISGHDNLYWYRRVMGKEIKFLLHFVKESKQDESGMPNNRFLAERTGGTYSTLKVQPAELEDSGVYFCASSQADAYGYTFGSGTRLTVV.

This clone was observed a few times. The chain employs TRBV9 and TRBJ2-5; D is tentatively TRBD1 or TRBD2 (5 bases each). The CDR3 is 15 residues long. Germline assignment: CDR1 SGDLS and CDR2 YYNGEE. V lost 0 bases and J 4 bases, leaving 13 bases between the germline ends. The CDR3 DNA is TGTGCCAGCAGCGTAGAAGAGGGGTTTAGAGAGACCCAGTACTTC. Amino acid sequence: CASSVEEGFRETQYF. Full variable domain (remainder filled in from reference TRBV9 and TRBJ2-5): DSGVTQTPKHLITATGQRVTLRCSPRSGDLSVYWYQQSLDQGLQFLIQYYNGEERAKGNILERFSAQQFPDLHSELNLSSLELGDSALYFCASSVEEGFRETQYFGPGTRLLVL.

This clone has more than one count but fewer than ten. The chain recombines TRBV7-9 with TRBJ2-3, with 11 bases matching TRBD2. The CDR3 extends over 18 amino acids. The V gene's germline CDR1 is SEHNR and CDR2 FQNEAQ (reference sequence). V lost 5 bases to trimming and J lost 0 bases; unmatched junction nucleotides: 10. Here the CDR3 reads CASSPDPGTSGSTDTQYF. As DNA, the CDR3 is TGTGCCAGCAGCCCCGACCCCGGGACTAGCGGTAGCACAGATACGCAGTATTTT.

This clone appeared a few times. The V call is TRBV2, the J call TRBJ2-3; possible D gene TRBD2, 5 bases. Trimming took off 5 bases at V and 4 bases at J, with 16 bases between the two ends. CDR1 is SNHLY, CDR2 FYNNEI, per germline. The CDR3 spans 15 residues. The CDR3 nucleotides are TGTGCCAGCAGTCCCATTAGCGCTGGGGCAGATACGCAGTATTTT. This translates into CASSPISAGADTQYF. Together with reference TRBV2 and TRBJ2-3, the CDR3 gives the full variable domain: EPEVTQTPSHQVTQMGQEVILRCVPISNHLYFYWYRQILGQKVEFLVSFYNNEISEKSEIFDDQFSVERPDGSNFTLKIRSTKLEDSAMYFCASSPISAGADTQYFGPGTRLTVL.

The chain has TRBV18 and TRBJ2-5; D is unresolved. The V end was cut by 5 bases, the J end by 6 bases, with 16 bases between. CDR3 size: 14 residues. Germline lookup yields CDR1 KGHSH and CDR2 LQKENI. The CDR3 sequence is CASSAEDGRKTQYF. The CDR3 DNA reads TGTGCCAGCTCAGCAGAGGACGGTCGTAAGACCCAGTACTTC.

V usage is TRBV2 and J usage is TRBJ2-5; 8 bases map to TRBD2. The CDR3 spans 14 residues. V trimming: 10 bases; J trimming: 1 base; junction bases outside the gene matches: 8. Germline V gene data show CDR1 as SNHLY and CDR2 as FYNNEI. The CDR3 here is CATYPGLGQETQYF. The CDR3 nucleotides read TGTGCCACCTATCCGGGACTAGGCCAAGAGACCCAGTACTTC.

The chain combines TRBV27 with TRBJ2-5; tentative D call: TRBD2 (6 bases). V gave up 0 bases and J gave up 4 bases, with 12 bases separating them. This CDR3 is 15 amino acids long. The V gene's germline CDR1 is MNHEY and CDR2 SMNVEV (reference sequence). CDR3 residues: CASSLSPGGGETQYF. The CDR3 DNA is TGTGCCAGCAGTTTATCACCCGGGGGAGGAGAGACCCAGTACTTC.

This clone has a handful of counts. DNA of the CDR3: TGTGCCAGCAGCCTCTCCAGGGATACGCAGTATTTT. Protein sequence: CASSLSRDTQYF. The chain carries TRBV9 and TRBJ2-3; D is undetermined. Germline loops: CDR1 SGDLS, CDR2 YYNGEE. This CDR3 contains 12 residues. V shed 4 bases and J shed 6 bases, with 9 bases lying between them. Supplemented by reference TRBV9 and TRBJ2-3, the full variable domain reads DSGVTQTPKHLITATGQRVTLRCSPRSGDLSVYWYQQSLDQGLQFLIQYYNGEERAKGNILERFSAQQFPDLHSELNLSSLELGDSALYFCASSLSRDTQYFGPGTRLTVL.

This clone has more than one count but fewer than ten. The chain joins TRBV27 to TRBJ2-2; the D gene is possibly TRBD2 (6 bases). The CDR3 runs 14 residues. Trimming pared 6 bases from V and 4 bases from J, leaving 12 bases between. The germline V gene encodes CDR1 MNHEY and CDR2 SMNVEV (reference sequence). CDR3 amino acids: CASSREVGTGELFF. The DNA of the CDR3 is TGTGCCAGCAGCAGGGAGGTTGGCACCGGGGAGCTGTTTTTT.

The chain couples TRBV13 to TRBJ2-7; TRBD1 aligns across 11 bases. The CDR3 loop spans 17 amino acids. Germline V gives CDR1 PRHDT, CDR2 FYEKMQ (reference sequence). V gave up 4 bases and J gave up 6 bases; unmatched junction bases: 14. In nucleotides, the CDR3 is TGTGCCAGCAGCTCCATCGCCTGGGACAGGGGGATGGGCGAGCAGTACTTC. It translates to CASSSIAWDRGMGEQYF.

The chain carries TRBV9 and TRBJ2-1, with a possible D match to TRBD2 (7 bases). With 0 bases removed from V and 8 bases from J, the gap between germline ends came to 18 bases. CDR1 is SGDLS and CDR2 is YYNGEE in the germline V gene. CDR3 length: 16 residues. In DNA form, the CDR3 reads TGTGCCAGCAGCGTAGGAGGGGGAGGGCCGTCCGATGAGCAGTTCTTC. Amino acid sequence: CASSVGGGGPSDEQFF. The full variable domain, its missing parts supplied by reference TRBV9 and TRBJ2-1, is DSGVTQTPKHLITATGQRVTLRCSPRSGDLSVYWYQQSLDQGLQFLIQYYNGEERAKGNILERFSAQQFPDLHSELNLSSLELGDSALYFCASSVGGGGPSDEQFFGPGTRLTVL.

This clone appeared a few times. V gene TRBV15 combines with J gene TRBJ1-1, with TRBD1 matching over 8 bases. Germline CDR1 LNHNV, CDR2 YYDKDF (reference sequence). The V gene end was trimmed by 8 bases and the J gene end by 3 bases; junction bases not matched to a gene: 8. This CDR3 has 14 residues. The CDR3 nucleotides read TGTGCCACCGCGGGCAGGGGGCTCGACACTGAAGCTTTCTTT. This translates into CATAGRGLDTEAFF.

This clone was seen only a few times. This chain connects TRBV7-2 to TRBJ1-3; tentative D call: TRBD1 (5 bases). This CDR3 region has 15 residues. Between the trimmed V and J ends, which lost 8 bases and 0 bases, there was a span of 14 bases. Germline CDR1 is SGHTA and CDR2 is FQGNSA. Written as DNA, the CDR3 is TGTGCCAGCCGGCCGGGGGGTAACTCTGGAAACACCATATATTTT. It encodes CASRPGGNSGNTIYF.

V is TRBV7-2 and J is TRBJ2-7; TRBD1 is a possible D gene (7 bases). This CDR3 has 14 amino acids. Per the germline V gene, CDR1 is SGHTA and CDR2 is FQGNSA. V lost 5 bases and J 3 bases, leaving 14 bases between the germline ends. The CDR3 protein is CASSPRGTVYEQYF. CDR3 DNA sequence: TGTGCCAGCAGCCCCCGCGGGACAGTCTACGAGCAGTACTTC.

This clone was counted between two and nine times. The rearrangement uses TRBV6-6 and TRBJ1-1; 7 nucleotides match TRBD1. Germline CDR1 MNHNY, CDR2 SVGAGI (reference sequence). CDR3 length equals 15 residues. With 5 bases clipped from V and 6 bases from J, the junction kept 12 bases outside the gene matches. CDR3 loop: CASSDRGTDLPEAFF. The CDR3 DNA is TGTGCCAGCAGTGACCGTGGGACAGACTTGCCTGAAGCTTTCTTT.

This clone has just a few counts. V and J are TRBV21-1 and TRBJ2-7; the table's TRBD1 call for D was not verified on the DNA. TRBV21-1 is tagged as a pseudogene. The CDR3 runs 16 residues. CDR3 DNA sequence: TGTGCCAGCAGCAAAAGGGGGGACAGGGGCTCCCGCGAGCAGTACTTC. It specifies CASSKRGDRGSREQYF.

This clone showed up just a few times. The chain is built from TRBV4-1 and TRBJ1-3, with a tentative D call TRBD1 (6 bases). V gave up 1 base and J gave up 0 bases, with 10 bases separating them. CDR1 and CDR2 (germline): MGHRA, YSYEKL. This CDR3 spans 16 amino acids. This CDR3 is CASSQGRGASGNTIYF. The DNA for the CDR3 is TGCGCCAGCAGCCAAGGCCGGGGGGCCTCTGGAAACACCATATATTTT.

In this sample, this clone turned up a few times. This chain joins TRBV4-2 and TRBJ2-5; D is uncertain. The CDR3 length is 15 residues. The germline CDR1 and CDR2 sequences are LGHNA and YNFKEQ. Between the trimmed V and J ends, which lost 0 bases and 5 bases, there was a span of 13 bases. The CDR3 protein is CASSQDRGVRETQYF. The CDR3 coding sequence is TGTGCCAGCAGCCAAGACAGAGGAGTTAGGGAGACCCAGTACTTC.

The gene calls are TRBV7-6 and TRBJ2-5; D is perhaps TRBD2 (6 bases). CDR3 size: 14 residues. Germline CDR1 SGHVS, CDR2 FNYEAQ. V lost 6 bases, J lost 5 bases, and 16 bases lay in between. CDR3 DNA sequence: TGTGCCAGCAGTCCCCGTCGGGGGTGGGAGACCCAGTACTTC. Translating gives CASSPRRGWETQYF. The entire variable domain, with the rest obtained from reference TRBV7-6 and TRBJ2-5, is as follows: GAGVSQSPRYKVTKRGQDVALRCDPISGHVSLYWYRQALGQGPEFLTYFNYEAQQDKSGLPNDRFSAERPEGSISTLTIQRTEQRDSAMYRCASSPRRGWETQYFGPGTRLLVL.